These 17 T cell receptor beta chains share one sample of origin, sequenced in a study of beta chain features in type 1 diabetes. Reverse transcribing all isolated RNA meant expressed TCRB transcripts were sequenced. Clones were read by immunoSEQ multiplex PCR, and TCRdb kept only the in-frame ones, dropping some. The sample includes 130,000 or so clones, 9% to 10% of them seen just once. Sequences were obtained from central memory CD4+ T cells from blood. These receptor sequences come from a woman aged 40 to 49 in good health.

The CDR3 sequence: CAINLSGRNTGELFF. The CDR3 region has the DNA TGTGCCATCAATCTAAGCGGGAGGAACACCGGGGAGCTGTTTTTT. This chain uses TRBV10-3 with TRBJ2-2; 8 nucleotides line up with TRBD2. The CDR3 loop spans 15 amino acids. Per the germline V gene, CDR1 is ENHRY and CDR2 is SYGVKD. V dropped 7 bases and J dropped 1; count of bases not matched to a gene: 5.

This sequence joins TRBV7-9 and TRBJ2-3; 9 bases map to TRBD2. The V gene end was trimmed by 3 bases and the J gene end by 4 bases; junction bases not matched to a gene: 5. The CDR3 length is 15 residues. Germline CDR1 and CDR2: SEHNR and FQNEAQ (reference sequence). This CDR3 is CASSFGAGGSDTQYF. In DNA form, the CDR3 reads TGTGCCAGCAGCTTCGGGGCGGGGGGGTCAGATACGCAGTATTTT.

The V call is TRBV27, the J call TRBJ2-1; TRBD1 is a possible D gene (5 bases). Trimming cost V 5 bases and J 8 bases, with 13 bases left between them. The CDR3 length is 13 residues. CDR1 is MNHEY, CDR2 SMNVEV, per germline (reference sequence). Here the CDR3 reads CASSRRRADEQFF. For the CDR3, the DNA is TGTGCCAGCAGTAGACGCAGGGCCGATGAGCAGTTCTTC.

This clone was found a few times. The same CDR3 also results from other DNA sequences found in this sample. The chain is built from TRBV7-2 and TRBJ2-5; D is perhaps TRBD2 (6 bases). CDR3 length: 14 residues. V was cut by 1 base and J by 3 bases, with 9 bases left in between. The germline V gene has CDR1 SGHTA and CDR2 FQGNSA. CDR3 sequence reads: CASSLGRGKETQYF. The CDR3 DNA reads as TGTGCCAGCAGCTTAGGGCGCGGGAAAGAGACCCAGTACTTC.

This clone was counted between two and nine times. The chain combines TRBV5-6 with TRBJ2-7; TRBD1 agrees at 9 bases. V shed 0 bases and J 5 bases; nucleotides not matched to a gene: 12. CDR3 length: 17 amino acids. CDR1 and CDR2 from the germline V gene are SGHDT and YYEEEE. The CDR3 DNA reads as TGTGCCAGCAGCTTGGGGAGCCCGGGACAGGGTTACCACGAGCAGTACTTC. This sequence encodes CASSLGSPGQGYHEQYF.

The chain combines TRBV6-5 with TRBJ1-5; the D gene is possibly TRBD1 (6 bases). V was pared by 4 bases and J by 0 bases, with 10 bases between. The CDR3 is 15 residues long. Germline loops: CDR1 MNHEY, CDR2 SVGAGI. This CDR3 is CASSSGDGSNQPQHF. The DNA for the CDR3 is TGTGCCAGCAGTTCAGGGGACGGTAGCAATCAGCCCCAGCATTTT.

Only a few counts were recorded for this clone. V usage is TRBV29-1 and J usage is TRBJ1-1, with a tentative D call TRBD1 (6 bases). The CDR3 sequence is 13 residues long. Trimming removed 7 bases from V and 4 bases from J, with 16 bases in between. CDR1 and CDR2 from the germline V gene are SQVTM and ANQGSEA. Here the CDR3 DNA reads TGCAGCGCCCGTGTGGGAGGGGGCACTGAAGCTTTCTTT. Its protein is CSARVGGGTEAFF.

V gene TRBV7-2 combines with J gene TRBJ2-7; D remains ambiguous. This CDR3 spans 14 amino acids. Germline CDR1 is SGHTA and CDR2 is FQGNSA. V lost 1 base to trimming and J lost 1 base, with 8 bases between them. The CDR3 sequence is CASSLGTESYEQYF. The CDR3 bases are TGTGCCAGCAGCTTAGGTACGGAGTCCTACGAGCAGTACTTC.

This clone was counted between two and nine times. This sequence joins TRBV29-1 and TRBJ2-2, with D perhaps matching TRBD2 (6 bases). Germline V gene lookup returns CDR1 SQVTM and CDR2 ANQGSEA. V was cut by 3 bases and J by 1 base, with 12 bases left in between. The CDR3 length is 15 residues. The CDR3 spells CSVDPSGGNTGELFF. Here the CDR3 DNA reads TGCAGCGTTGATCCCTCCGGGGGGAACACCGGGGAGCTGTTTTTT.

This chain connects TRBV7-6 to TRBJ2-5; TRBD1 matches 8 bases. The germline V gene has CDR1 SGHVS and CDR2 FNYEAQ. CDR3 length: 15 residues. Losses at the gene ends were 7 bases for V and 4 bases for J; bases not matched to a gene: 11. CDR3 residues: CASKGWTGTRETQYF. DNA for the CDR3: TGTGCCAGCAAGGGGTGGACAGGGACGCGAGAGACCCAGTACTTC.

The V gene is TRBV5-6, the J gene TRBJ1-2, with 7 nucleotides matching TRBD1. Trimming at V came to 4 bases and at J to 8 bases, leaving 5 bases not matched to a gene. The CDR3 length is 12 residues. CDR1 is SGHDT, CDR2 YYEEEE, per germline. The CDR3 reads CASSRQGGGYTF. In nucleotides, the CDR3 is TGTGCCAGCAGCCGACAAGGGGGCGGCTACACCTTC.

The chain couples TRBV5-1 to TRBJ1-6, with a tentative D call TRBD1 (5 bases). Germline loops: CDR1 SGHRS, CDR2 YFSETQ. Trimming took off 6 bases at V and 5 bases at J, with 9 bases between the two ends. This CDR3 is built from 13 residues. In nucleotides, the CDR3 is TGCGCCAGCACAGGGAACGATAATTCACCCCTCCACTTT. Protein: CASTGNDNSPLHF. The full variable domain, rest sourced from reference TRBV5-1 and TRBJ1-6, is KAGVTQTPRYLIKTRGQQVTLSCSPISGHRSVSWYQQTPGQGLQFLFEYFSETQRNKGNFPGRFSGRQFSNSRSEMNVSTLELGDSALYLCASTGNDNSPLHFGNGTRLTVT.

The V and J genes are TRBV4-3 and TRBJ1-4, with D possibly TRBD1 on 5 matching bases. V lost 3 bases and J 4 bases, leaving 15 bases between the germline ends. Germline V gene lookup returns CDR1 LGHNA and CDR2 YSLEER. The CDR3 runs 16 residues. The CDR3 sequence: CASSQGLGRINEKLFF. CDR3 nucleotide sequence: TGCGCCAGCAGCCAGGGGCTCGGACGGATTAATGAAAAACTGTTTTTT.

This clone was counted only a few times. The same CDR3 arises from other DNA sequences in this sample as well. The rearrangement uses TRBV5-1 and TRBJ2-2; D might be TRBD1 (5 bases). V was clipped by 4 bases and J by 5 bases, with 9 bases between them. CDR1 is SGHRS, CDR2 YFSETQ, per germline. The CDR3 spans 13 residues. This CDR3 reads CASSPQGTGELFF. The CDR3, as DNA: TGCGCCAGCAGCCCCCAGGGTACCGGGGAGCTGTTTTTT.

This clone has a handful of counts. CDR3 amino acids: CASSLTGGAWDTQYF. In DNA, the CDR3 is TGTGCCAGCAGCTTAACAGGGGGCGCATGGGATACGCAGTATTTT. The rearrangement joins TRBV9 to TRBJ2-3; 9 bases map to TRBD1. This CDR3 spans 15 amino acids. The trim removed 4 bases at V and 6 bases at J, leaving 9 bases unmatched. Germline V gene sequence: CDR1 SGDLS, CDR2 YYNGEE.

This chain uses TRBV11-2 with TRBJ2-7, with 7 positions matching TRBD2. The germline gives CDR1 SGHAT, CDR2 FQNNGV. V dropped 5 bases and J dropped 6; count of bases not matched to a gene: 7. The CDR3 contains 13 residues. The CDR3 loop is CASSREAGVEQYF. CDR3 coding DNA: TGTGCCAGCAGCCGGGAGGCCGGTGTCGAGCAGTACTTC.

The table lists this clone with a few counts. The chain has TRBV6-5 and TRBJ1-3; D not certain. The germline V gene has CDR1 MNHEY and CDR2 SVGAGI. This CDR3 is built from 14 residues. The ends were cut back, 5 bases at V and 4 bases at J, with 12 bases in the middle. Written as DNA, the CDR3 is TGTGCCAGCAGTCGAAGTAATGAGGGAAACACCATATATTTT. This translates into CASSRSNEGNTIYF.